The present TCR beta chain was sequenced within a study of T cells after yellow fever vaccination. The CDR3 is 15 amino acids. Germline V gives CDR1 SGHRS, CDR2 YFSETQ. A note on this clonotype: A junction boundary mismatches the germline segment, possibly from a read error.

Via MiXCR, TCRdb re-called the 5' RACE reads, giving one row per CDR3 protein. This sample has 150,000 to 200,000 distinct CDR3 sequences, with approximately 6.2% found just once. The TCR originated in a man younger than 35 who received the YFV17D yellow fever vaccine. V gene TRBV5-1 combines with J gene TRBJ1-1; the D is unclear. The sample here was CD4+ T cells sorted from PBMCs, taken on the day of the first yellow fever vaccination. The CDR3 DNA is TGCGCCAGCAACTTGGCCTCGAACCTGAACACTGAAGCTTTCTTT. It encodes CASNLASNLNTEAFF.